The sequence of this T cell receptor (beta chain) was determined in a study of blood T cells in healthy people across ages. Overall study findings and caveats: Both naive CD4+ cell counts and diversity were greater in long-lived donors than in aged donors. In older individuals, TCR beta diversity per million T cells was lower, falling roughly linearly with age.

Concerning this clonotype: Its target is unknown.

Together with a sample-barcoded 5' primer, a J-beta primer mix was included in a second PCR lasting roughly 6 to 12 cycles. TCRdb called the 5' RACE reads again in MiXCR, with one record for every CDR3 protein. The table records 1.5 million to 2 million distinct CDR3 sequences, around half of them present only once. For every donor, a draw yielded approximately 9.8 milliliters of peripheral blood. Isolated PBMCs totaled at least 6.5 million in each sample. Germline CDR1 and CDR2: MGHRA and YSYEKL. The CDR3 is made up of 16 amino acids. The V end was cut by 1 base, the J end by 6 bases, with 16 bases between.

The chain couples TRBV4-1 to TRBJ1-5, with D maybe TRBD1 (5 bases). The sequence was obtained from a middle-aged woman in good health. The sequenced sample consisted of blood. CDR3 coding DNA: TGCGCCAGCAGCCAAGGGGGAGGAGGGGCCGTTCAGCCCCAGCATTTT. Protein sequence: CASSQGGGGAVQPQHF.